The clone carrying this T cell receptor beta chain has just a few counts. This sample was included in a study of metastatic and nonmetastatic thyroid tumors. Whole-study context: Repertoire comparison spanned blood and tumor or nodule tissue of malignant and benign thyroid patients.

Germline trimming cut 1 base from V and 5 bases from J; bases unmatched to any gene: 5. The germline gives CDR1 SGHVS, CDR2 FNYEAQ. The CDR3 has 15 amino acids. As processed by the authors: A classifier for distant metastasis in papillary thyroid cancer was constructed using CDR3 differences observed across clinicopathological groups. TCRdb used MiXCR to call clones anew from the PCR reads. The V and J calls were determined by TCRdb, not by the authors. The repertoire has around 30,000 clones, over 15% of them found once; the top ten carry roughly 10%. The entire patient cohort was treatment-naive prior to thyroid surgery.

Sequenced sample: blood. The chain uses TRBV7-6 and TRBJ2-5; 9 nucleotides align to TRBD1. This receptor was taken from a female donor with papillary thyroid cancer or a benign thyroid nodule (not recorded which). Some clones in this sample may be carry-over from other donors' samples. Here the CDR3 reads CASSLEQGAFETQYF. CDR3 coding DNA: TGTGCCAGCAGCTTAGAACAGGGGGCGTTTGAGACCCAGTACTTC.